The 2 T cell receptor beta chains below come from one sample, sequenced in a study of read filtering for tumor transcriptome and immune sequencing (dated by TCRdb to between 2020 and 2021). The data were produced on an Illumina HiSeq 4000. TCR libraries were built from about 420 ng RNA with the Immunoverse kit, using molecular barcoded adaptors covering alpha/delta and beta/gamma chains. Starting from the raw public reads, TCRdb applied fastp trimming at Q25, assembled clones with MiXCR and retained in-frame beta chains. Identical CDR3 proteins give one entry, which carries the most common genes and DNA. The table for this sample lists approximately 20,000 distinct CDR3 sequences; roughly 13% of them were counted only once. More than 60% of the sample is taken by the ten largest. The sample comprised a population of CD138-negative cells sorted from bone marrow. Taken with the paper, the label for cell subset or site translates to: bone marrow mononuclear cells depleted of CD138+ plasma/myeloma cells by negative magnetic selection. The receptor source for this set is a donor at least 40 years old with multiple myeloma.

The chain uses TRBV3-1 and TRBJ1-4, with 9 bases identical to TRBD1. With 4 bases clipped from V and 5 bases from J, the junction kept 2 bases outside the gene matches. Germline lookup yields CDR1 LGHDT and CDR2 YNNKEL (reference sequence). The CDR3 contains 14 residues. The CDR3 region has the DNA TGTGCCAGCAGCCTCGGACAGGGGAATGAAAAACTGTTTTTT. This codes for CASSLGQGNEKLFF.

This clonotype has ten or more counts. This CDR3 reads CASSHGQGGQPQHF. In nucleotides, the CDR3 is TGTGCCAGCAGCCACGGACAGGGCGGTCAGCCCCAGCATTTT. The V call is TRBV7-6, the J call TRBJ1-5; 8 bases map to TRBD1. Unmatched junction bases numbered 6, after V lost 5 bases and J lost 6 bases. CDR1 SGHVS and CDR2 FNYEAQ come from the germline V gene. The CDR3 totals 14 residues.